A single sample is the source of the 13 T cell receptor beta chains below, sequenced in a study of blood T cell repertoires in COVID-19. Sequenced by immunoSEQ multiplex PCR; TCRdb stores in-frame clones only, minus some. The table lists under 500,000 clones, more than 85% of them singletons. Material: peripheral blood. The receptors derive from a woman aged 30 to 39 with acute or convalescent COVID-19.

The CDR3 sequence is CAIRRGEGVGEQYF. For the CDR3, the DNA is TGTGCCATCAGAAGGGGCGAGGGGGTGGGCGAGCAGTACTTC. V gene TRBV10-3 combines with J gene TRBJ2-7; D may be TRBD1 (6 bases). Looked up from germline, CDR1 is ENHRY and CDR2 is SYGVKD. The V and J ends lost 6 bases and 6 bases respectively, with 18 bases between them. The length of the CDR3 is 14 residues.

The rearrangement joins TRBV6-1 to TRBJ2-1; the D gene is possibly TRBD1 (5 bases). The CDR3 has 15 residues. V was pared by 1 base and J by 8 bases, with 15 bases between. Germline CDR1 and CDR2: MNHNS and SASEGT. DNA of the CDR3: TGTGCCAGCAGTGAAGGGGGCAGGGCGTGGGATGAGCAGTTCTTC. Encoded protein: CASSEGGRAWDEQFF.

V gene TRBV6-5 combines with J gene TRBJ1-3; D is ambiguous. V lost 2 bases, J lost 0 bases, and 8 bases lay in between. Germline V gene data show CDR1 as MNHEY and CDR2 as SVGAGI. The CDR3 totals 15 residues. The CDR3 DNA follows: TGTGCCAGCAGTTACGCAGGAAACTCTGGAAACACCATATATTTT. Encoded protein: CASSYAGNSGNTIYF.

DNA of the CDR3: TGTGCCAGCAGCCCAACAGGGGTGTCTGGAAACACCATATATTTT. Translation gives CASSPTGVSGNTIYF. The chain recombines TRBV6-5 with TRBJ1-3; 7 positions match TRBD1. CDR3 length: 15 amino acids. Germline V CDR1 and CDR2: MNHEY, SVGAGI. V lost 6 bases, J lost 1 base, and 6 bases stayed unmatched.

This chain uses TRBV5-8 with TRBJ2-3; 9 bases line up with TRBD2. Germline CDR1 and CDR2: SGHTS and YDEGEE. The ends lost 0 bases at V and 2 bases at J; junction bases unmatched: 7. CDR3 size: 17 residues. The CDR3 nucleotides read TGTGCCAGCAGCTTGGCCACGACTAGCGGTTACACAGATACGCAGTATTTT. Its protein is CASSLATTSGYTDTQYF.

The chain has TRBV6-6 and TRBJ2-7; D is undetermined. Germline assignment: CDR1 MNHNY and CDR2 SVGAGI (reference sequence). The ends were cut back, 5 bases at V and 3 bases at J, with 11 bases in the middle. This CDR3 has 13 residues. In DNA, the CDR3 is TGTGCCAGCAGTGAGGTTTTGGACTACGAGCAGTACTTC. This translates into CASSEVLDYEQYF.

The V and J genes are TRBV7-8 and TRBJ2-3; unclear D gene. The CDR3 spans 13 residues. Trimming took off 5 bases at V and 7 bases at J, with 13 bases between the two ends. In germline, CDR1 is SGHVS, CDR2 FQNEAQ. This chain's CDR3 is CASSQSLSNTQYF. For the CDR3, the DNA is TGTGCCAGCAGCCAGAGCCTTAGCAATACGCAGTATTTT.

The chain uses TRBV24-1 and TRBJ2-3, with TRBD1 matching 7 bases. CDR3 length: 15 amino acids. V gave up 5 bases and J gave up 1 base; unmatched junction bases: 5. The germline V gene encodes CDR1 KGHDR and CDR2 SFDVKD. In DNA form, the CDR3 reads TGTGCCACCAGTGCCCCCGGACAGGGCACAGATACGCAGTATTTT. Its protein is CATSAPGQGTDTQYF.

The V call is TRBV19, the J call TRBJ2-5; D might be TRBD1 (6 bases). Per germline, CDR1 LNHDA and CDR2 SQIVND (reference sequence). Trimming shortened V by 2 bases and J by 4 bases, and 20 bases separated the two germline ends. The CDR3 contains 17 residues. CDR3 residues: CASSIKSRDTERETQYF. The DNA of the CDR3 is TGTGCCAGTAGTATAAAATCTAGGGACACAGAAAGAGAGACCCAGTACTTC.

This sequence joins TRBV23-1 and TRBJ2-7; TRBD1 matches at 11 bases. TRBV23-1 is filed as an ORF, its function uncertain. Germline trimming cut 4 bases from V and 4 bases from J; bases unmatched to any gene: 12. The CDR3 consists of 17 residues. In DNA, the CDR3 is TGCGCCAGCAGTCGATTCCCGGACAGGGGGCTAAGGTACGAGCAGTACTTC. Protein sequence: CASSRFPDRGLRYEQYF.

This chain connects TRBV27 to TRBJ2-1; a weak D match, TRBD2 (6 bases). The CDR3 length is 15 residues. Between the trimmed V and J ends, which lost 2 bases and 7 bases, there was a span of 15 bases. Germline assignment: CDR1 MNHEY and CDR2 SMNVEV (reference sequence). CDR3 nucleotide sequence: TGTGCCAGCAGTTTAGCCGGGACTTATACTAATGAGCAGTTCTTC. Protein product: CASSLAGTYTNEQFF.

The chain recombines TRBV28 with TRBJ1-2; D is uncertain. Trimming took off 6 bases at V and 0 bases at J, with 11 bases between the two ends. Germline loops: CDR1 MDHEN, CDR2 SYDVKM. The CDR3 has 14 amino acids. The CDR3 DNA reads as TGTGCCAGCAGGAAAGAGGGAGCTAACTATGGCTACACCTTC. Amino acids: CASRKEGANYGYTF.

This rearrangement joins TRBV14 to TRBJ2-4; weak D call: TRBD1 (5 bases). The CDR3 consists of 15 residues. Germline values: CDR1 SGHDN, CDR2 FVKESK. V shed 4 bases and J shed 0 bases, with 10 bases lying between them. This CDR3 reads CASSLGVTAKNIQYF. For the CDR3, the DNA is TGTGCCAGCAGCCTAGGGGTTACAGCCAAAAACATTCAGTACTTC.